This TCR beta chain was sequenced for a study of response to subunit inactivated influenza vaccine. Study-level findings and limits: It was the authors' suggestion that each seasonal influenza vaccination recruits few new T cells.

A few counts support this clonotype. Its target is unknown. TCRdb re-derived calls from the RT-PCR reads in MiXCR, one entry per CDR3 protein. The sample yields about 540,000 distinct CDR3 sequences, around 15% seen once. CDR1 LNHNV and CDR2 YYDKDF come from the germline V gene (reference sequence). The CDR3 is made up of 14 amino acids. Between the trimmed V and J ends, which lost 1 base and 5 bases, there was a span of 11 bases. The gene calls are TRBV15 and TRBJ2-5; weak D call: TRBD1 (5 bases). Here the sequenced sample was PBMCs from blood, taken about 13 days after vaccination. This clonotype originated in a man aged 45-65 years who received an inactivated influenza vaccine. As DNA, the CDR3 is TGTGCCACCAGCAGAGGGGCAGGGCAGGAGACCCAGTACTTC. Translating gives CATSRGAGQETQYF.